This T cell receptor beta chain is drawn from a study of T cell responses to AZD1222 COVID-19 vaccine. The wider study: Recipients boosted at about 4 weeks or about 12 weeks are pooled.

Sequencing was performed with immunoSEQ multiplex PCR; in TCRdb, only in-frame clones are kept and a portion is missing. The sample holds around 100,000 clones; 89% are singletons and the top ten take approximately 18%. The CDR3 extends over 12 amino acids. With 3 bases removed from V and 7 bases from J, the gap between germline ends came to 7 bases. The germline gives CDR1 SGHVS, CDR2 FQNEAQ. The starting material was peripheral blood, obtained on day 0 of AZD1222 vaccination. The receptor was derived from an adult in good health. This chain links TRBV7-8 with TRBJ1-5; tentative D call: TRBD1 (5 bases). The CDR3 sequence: CASSLGGQPQHF. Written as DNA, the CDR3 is TGTGCCAGCAGCTTGGGGGGGCAGCCCCAGCATTTT. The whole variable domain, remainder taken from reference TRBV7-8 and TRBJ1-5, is GAGVSQSPRYKVAKRGQDVALRCDPISGHVSLFWYQQALGQGPEFLTYFQNEAQLDKSGLPSDRFFAERPEGSVSTLKIQRTQQEDSAVYLCASSLGGQPQHFGDGTRLSIL.